The 5 T cell receptor beta chains below all came from one sample that was sequenced in a study of long-term antiretroviral therapy in people with HIV. The immunoSEQ assay was v3.0, run at survey level. Measured with immunoSEQ multiplex PCR; TCRdb has only the in-frame clones, and not every one. The sample yields 20,000 to 30,000 clones, approximately 82% seen once. The specimen was unsorted PBMCs, collected 3 years after starting antiretroviral therapy. These receptors all stem from a man between 18 and 29 years old with HIV.

This clone was observed a handful of times. CDR3 DNA sequence: TGTGCCAGCCACAGACAATCCTACGAGCAGTACGTC. Amino acids: CASHRQSYEQYV. The genes are TRBV2 and TRBJ2-7; D is unclear. The CDR3 is made up of 12 amino acids. V lost 8 bases and J lost 1, with 9 bases in between. Germline loops: CDR1 SNHLY, CDR2 FYNNEI.

J is TRBJ2-2 and V is TRBV25-1; D remains ambiguous. The germline gives CDR1 MGHDK, CDR2 SYGVNS. Trimming stripped 4 bases from V and 0 bases from J, with 6 bases between. The CDR3 sequence is 14 residues long. The CDR3 spells CASSVTSNTGELFF. As DNA, the CDR3 is TGTGCCAGCAGTGTTACCTCGAACACCGGGGAGCTGTTTTTT.

The chain recombines TRBV19 with TRBJ1-5; D possibly corresponds to TRBD1 (6 bases). The CDR3 has 16 residues. Germline loops: CDR1 LNHDA, CDR2 SQIVND (reference sequence). Trimming pared 3 bases from V and 6 bases from J, leaving 18 bases between. In DNA form, the CDR3 reads TGTGCCAGTAGTATCGGTTACGGGGGCTCGATTCAGCCCCAGCATTTT. Amino acids: CASSIGYGGSIQPQHF. The full variable domain, with the rest looked up from reference TRBV19 and TRBJ1-5, is DGGITQSPKYLFRKEGQNVTLSCEQNLNHDAMYWYRQDPGQGLRLIYYSQIVNDFQKGDIAEGYSVSREKKESFPLTVTSAQKNPTAFYLCASSIGYGGSIQPQHFGDGTRLSIL.

The chain is built from TRBV6-1 and TRBJ2-7; 9 positions match TRBD2. After removal of 1 base from V and 0 bases from J, the junction contained 1 base not matched to a gene. Germline V CDR1 and CDR2: MNHNS, SASEGT. The CDR3 totals 15 residues. Here the CDR3 reads CASSEDSGGSYEQYV. CDR3 nucleotide sequence: TGTGCCAGCAGTGAAGATAGCGGGGGCTCCTACGAGCAGTACGTC.

The chain couples TRBV19 to TRBJ2-2, with D unclear. Germline V CDR1 and CDR2: LNHDA, SQIVND (reference sequence). The germline V and J ends were trimmed by 7 bases and 6 bases, with 15 bases remaining between them. The CDR3 loop spans 14 amino acids. The CDR3 coding sequence is TGTGCCAGTATCCCTGAAGATAGGGCCGGGGAGCTGTTTTTT. Amino acids: CASIPEDRAGELFF.